The 22 T cell receptor beta chains below come from one sample, sequenced in a study of early T cells in non-severe SARS-CoV-2 infection. TCRdb fed the 5' RACE reads into MiXCR, producing one record per CDR3 protein. The sample includes 60,000 to 70,000 distinct CDR3 sequences, approximately 6% of them seen just once. The sequenced sample was whole blood, obtained at baseline. The receptors were sampled from an adult who was a healthcare worker with PCR-confirmed SARS-CoV-2 infection or an uninfected control (not recorded which).

The table lists this clonotype with a few counts. The chain joins TRBV29-1 to TRBJ2-3; the match to TRBD2 covers 10 bases. V lost 4 bases, J lost 5 bases, and 6 bases stayed unmatched. Germline loops: CDR1 SQVTM, CDR2 ANQGSEA. The CDR3 loop spans 14 amino acids. CDR3 coding DNA: TGCAGCGTTGGGACTAGCGGTGAAGGAGATACGCAGTATTTT. This encodes CSVGTSGEGDTQYF.

The rearrangement joins TRBV19 to TRBJ2-3; D unclear. Trimming shortened V by 4 bases and J by 3 bases, and 11 bases separated the two germline ends. This CDR3 has 14 amino acids. Looked up from germline, CDR1 is LNHDA and CDR2 is SQIVND (reference sequence). CDR3 loop: CASSTTPGTDTQYF. The CDR3 DNA reads TGTGCCAGTAGTACGACCCCTGGGACAGATACGCAGTATTTT.

This clonotype was seen at least ten times. The chain uses TRBV27 and TRBJ2-6; D unclear. This CDR3 has 14 residues. Between the trimmed V and J ends, which lost 2 bases and 3 bases, there was a span of 5 bases. CDR1 is MNHEY, CDR2 SMNVEV, per germline (reference sequence). The CDR3 spells CASSLKGGANVLTF. The DNA for the CDR3 is TGTGCCAGCAGTTTAAAAGGTGGGGCCAACGTCCTGACTTTC.

This clonotype was detected many times. The J gene is TRBJ2-7, the V gene TRBV20-1; 9 bases map to TRBD1. The CDR3 covers 14 residues. Germline V gene data show CDR1 as DFQATT and CDR2 as SNEGSKA (reference sequence). With V trimmed by 6 bases and J by 2 bases, 8 bases remained unmatched. The CDR3 nucleotides are TGCAGTGCCCCGCCCGGGACAGGGCCCTACGAGCAGTACTTC. Encoded protein: CSAPPGTGPYEQYF.

CDR3 bases: TGCAGTAAGGGAGAAGTGGGGGAAGCTTTCTTT. Encoded protein: CSKGEVGEAFF. The chain recombines TRBV20-1 with TRBJ1-1; D remains unclear. CDR1 and CDR2 (germline): DFQATT, SNEGSKA (reference sequence). This CDR3 is 11 amino acids long. V shed 8 bases and J shed 8 bases, with 15 bases lying between them.

In this sample, this clonotype turned up a few times. The rearrangement uses TRBV28 and TRBJ2-1; 12 nucleotides agree with TRBD2. V lost 6 bases and J lost 4; bases outside the gene matches: 4. Germline V gene lookup returns CDR1 MDHEN and CDR2 SYDVKM. The CDR3 runs to 15 residues. CDR3: CASRASGRGYNEQFF. The CDR3 coding sequence is TGTGCCAGCAGGGCTAGCGGGAGGGGATACAATGAGCAGTTCTTC.

A note on this clonotype: Relative to the germline gene, one junction end is altered; a read error may explain this. V gene TRBV7-9 combines with J gene TRBJ1-2, with D unresolved. This CDR3 contains 16 residues. The V gene's germline CDR1 is SEHNR and CDR2 FQNEAQ (reference sequence). CDR3 loop: CAGSLGRPHRNYGYTF. DNA of the CDR3: TGTGCCGGCAGCTTAGGGAGGCCGCACCGGAACTATGGCTACACCTTC.

This clonotype occurred many times. The rearrangement joins TRBV6-6 to TRBJ2-7; 11 positions agree with TRBD1. This CDR3 is 14 amino acids long. Germline V lookup: CDR1 MNHNY, CDR2 SVGAGI (reference sequence). V lost 4 bases, J lost 5 bases, and 4 bases stayed unmatched. The CDR3 DNA is TGTGCCAGCAGTTGGGACAGGGGGGCTAACGAGCAGTACTTC. Translating it yields CASSWDRGANEQYF.

This clonotype was recorded at least ten times. The chain carries TRBV27 and TRBJ1-5; possibly TRBD1 for D (6 bases). The CDR3 has 14 residues. Germline V gene lookup returns CDR1 MNHEY and CDR2 SMNVEV (reference sequence). Trimming took off 6 bases at V and 5 bases at J, with 14 bases between the two ends. CDR3 sequence reads: CASSSTGLDQPQHF. The CDR3 DNA reads as TGTGCCAGCAGCTCGACAGGTCTCGATCAGCCCCAGCATTTT.

This clonotype was observed at least ten times. The chain combines TRBV7-2 with TRBJ1-1; D call uncertain. The V end lost 1 base, the J end lost 1 base, and 4 bases lay between the germline ends. The germline V gene has CDR1 SGHTA and CDR2 FQGNSA. CDR3 size: 13 residues. This CDR3 reads CASSLGQNTEAFF. In nucleotides, the CDR3 is TGTGCCAGCAGCTTAGGGCAGAACACTGAAGCTTTCTTT.

In this sample, this clonotype turned up many times. This chain joins TRBV28 and TRBJ1-2, with D uncertain. The ends were cut back, 6 bases at V and 6 bases at J, with 20 bases in the middle. The CDR3 runs 15 residues. The germline V gene has CDR1 MDHEN and CDR2 SYDVKM. CDR3 DNA: TGTGCCAGCAGGTACGGGTATAGCGTACTGGATGGCTACACCTTC. Its translation is CASRYGYSVLDGYTF.

The rearrangement joins TRBV4-3 to TRBJ2-7; 7 bases map to TRBD1. V dropped 5 bases and J dropped 4; count of bases not matched to a gene: 11. The CDR3 contains 15 residues. Germline V gene sequence: CDR1 LGHNA, CDR2 YSLEER. The CDR3 is CASSEHRDRPYEQYF. For the CDR3, the DNA is TGCGCCAGCAGCGAACACCGGGACAGACCTTACGAGCAGTACTTC.

In its sample, this clonotype was seen many times. Sequence at one end of the junction differs from germline and may be a read error. The J gene is TRBJ2-7, the V gene TRBV7-3; tentatively, D is TRBD2 (5 bases). The CDR3 extends over 15 amino acids. Germline V gives CDR1 SGHTA, CDR2 FQGTGA. CDR3 loop: CASSISSVGVYAQYF. The CDR3 coding sequence is TGTGCCAGCAGCATCTCCTCGGTCGGGGTCTACGCGCAGTACTTC.

Notes on this clonotype: This may stem from a read error, because a much larger clone lies one nucleotide away. The chain links TRBV29-1 to TRBJ2-5; D may match TRBD1 or TRBD2 (5 bases each). CDR1 and CDR2 (germline): SQVTM, ANQGSEA. The CDR3 length is 12 residues. V was pared by 8 bases and J by 3 bases, with 13 bases between. Written as DNA, the CDR3 is TGCAGCACCAGACAGCGGAAAGAGACCCAGTACTTC. It specifies CSTRQRKETQYF.

At least ten counts were recorded for this clonotype. The chain has TRBV19 and TRBJ1-2; D is ambiguous. CDR3 size: 14 residues. V was pared by 3 bases and J by 2 bases, with 10 bases between. Per the germline V gene, CDR1 is LNHDA and CDR2 is SQIVND (reference sequence). In DNA, the CDR3 is TGTGCCAGTAGTATTGATGGGCAGAACTATGGCTACACCTTC. It is translated as CASSIDGQNYGYTF. Filled out from reference TRBV19 and TRBJ1-2, the complete variable domain reads DGGITQSPKYLFRKEGQNVTLSCEQNLNHDAMYWYRQDPGQGLRLIYYSQIVNDFQKGDIAEGYSVSREKKESFPLTVTSAQKNPTAFYLCASSIDGQNYGYTFGSGTRLTVV.

This clonotype was recorded at least ten times. This CDR3 is CASSFVSGGQETQYF. CDR3 DNA: TGCGCCAGCAGCTTTGTTTCCGGGGGGCAAGAGACCCAGTACTTC. The chain carries TRBV5-1 and TRBJ2-5; 7 bases line up with TRBD2. The CDR3 is made up of 15 amino acids. CDR1 is SGHRS, CDR2 YFSETQ, per germline. V trimming: 2 bases; J trimming: 2 bases; junction bases outside the gene matches: 6.

This clonotype has at least ten counts. This chain joins TRBV12-3 or TRBV12-4 and TRBJ1-1; 7 bases align to TRBD1. This CDR3 spans 15 amino acids. The ends lost 2 bases at V and 5 bases at J; junction bases unmatched: 8. DNA for the CDR3: TGTGCCAGCAGTTTAACTTTGACAGGGCAAACTGAAGCTTTCTTT. Its protein product is CASSLTLTGQTEAFF.

This clonotype came up a few times. The J gene is TRBJ1-5, the V gene TRBV6-6, with 10 bases that match TRBD1. This CDR3 comprises 17 residues. Germline V gene data show CDR1 as MNHNY and CDR2 as SVGAGI (reference sequence). Losses at the gene ends were 8 bases for V and 4 bases for J; bases not matched to a gene: 14. This CDR3 is CASYRSRDRGENQPQHF. The CDR3 DNA is TGTGCCAGCTATCGTTCCCGGGACAGGGGCGAAAATCAGCCCCAGCATTTT.

This clonotype was picked up many times. This rearrangement joins TRBV28 to TRBJ2-4; 7 positions match TRBD2. There are 16 residues in the CDR3. The junction had 7 bases not matched to a gene; V was cut back by 5 bases and J by 0 bases. The V gene's germline CDR1 is MDHEN and CDR2 SYDVKM. The CDR3 bases are TGTGCCAGCAGTCTAGCGGACCATTCAGCCAAAAACATTCAGTACTTC. Its translation is CASSLADHSAKNIQYF.

This chain joins TRBV28 and TRBJ2-5; D is ambiguous. The CDR3 runs 13 residues. The V end was cut by 3 bases, the J end by 7 bases, with 12 bases between. Germline V gives CDR1 MDHEN, CDR2 SYDVKM. CDR3 region: CASSFGVGGTQYF. CDR3 sequence (DNA): TGTGCCAGCAGTTTTGGGGTGGGCGGGACCCAGTACTTC.

The table lists this clonotype with many counts. CDR3 nucleotides: TGTGCCAGCAGCCAAGTGGAAGGGACCCAGTACTTC. It is translated as CASSQVEGTQYF. The chain combines TRBV3-1 with TRBJ2-5; D remains unclear. CDR1 and CDR2 (germline): LGHDT, YNNKEL (reference sequence). The CDR3 is 12 amino acids. Trimming shortened V by 1 base and J by 7 bases, and 7 bases separated the two germline ends.

This clonotype showed up just a few times. The V gene is TRBV28, the J gene TRBJ2-3; D might be TRBD2 (6 bases). CDR1 is MDHEN, CDR2 SYDVKM, per germline. Trimming removed 7 bases at V and 3 bases at J, with 17 bases between. The CDR3 totals 15 residues. The CDR3 loop is CASKRLDGKTDTQYF. In DNA, the CDR3 is TGTGCCAGCAAGCGACTAGACGGGAAGACAGATACGCAGTATTTT. The complete variable domain, with remaining parts taken from reference TRBV28 and TRBJ2-3, reads DVKVTQSSRYLVKRTGEKVFLECVQDMDHENMFWYRQDPGLGLRLIYFSYDVKMKEKGDIPEGYSVSREKKERFSLILESASTNQTSMYLCASKRLDGKTDTQYFGPGTRLTVL.